The entry that follows covers one T cell receptor (beta chain) sequence. The data were taken from a study of Ad26.COV2.S vaccination and SARS-CoV-2 variants. The CDR3 contains 14 residues. Trimming cost V 2 bases and J 8 bases; bases outside gene matches: 8. The V gene's germline CDR1 is MNHEY and CDR2 SVGAGI. TCRdb's table, derived via immunoSEQ multiplex PCR, lists solely in-frame clones and lacks some. The table includes around 100,000 clones, 80% detected once. Here the sequenced sample was peripheral blood, taken after recovery from COVID-19. The TCR comes from a human donor who had recovered from COVID-19. This sequence joins TRBV6-5 and TRBJ1-2, with 7 bases lining up with TRBD1. The CDR3 DNA sequence: TGTGCCAGCAGTTACGACAGGGCCCTCTACGGCTACACCTTC. The encoded protein is CASSYDRALYGYTF.